The text below deals with one TCR beta chain. This record comes from a study of shared clonotypes between healthy human individuals. The material for each subset, its genomic DNA, was split evenly across several immunoSEQ plates. Ten immunoSEQ deep assay plates held the unsorted PBMC DNA. Per the original methods: ImmunoSEQ output held junction-only sequences without quality scores, so filtering differed. TCRdb's copy holds only in-frame clones and misses some; the assay was immunoSEQ multiplex PCR. V and J calls and clone size follow that table, whereas D and trimming were derived from the DNA. The sample lists some 480,000 clones, around three quarters seen once, with approximately 12% in the top ten. Donors, without exception, were Caucasian adults residing in Nashville, Tennessee. The CDR3 consists of 13 residues. Trimming pared 5 bases from V and 5 bases from J, leaving 12 bases between. Germline V CDR1 and CDR2: SNHLY, FYNNEI.

The sequenced sample was PBMCs. The chain is built from TRBV2 and TRBJ1-1, with a possible D match to TRBD1 (6 bases). This TCR was recovered from a woman aged 35 to 49 in good health. Some clones in this sample may be carry-over from other donors' samples. The CDR3 coding sequence is TGTGCCAGCAGTCCGGGACAACAGACTGAAGCTTTCTTT. Translating it yields CASSPGQQTEAFF.